These 30 T cell receptor beta chains share one sample of origin, sequenced in a study of Graves' ophthalmopathy and Graves' hyperthyroidism. As the template, RNA transcripts were used to amplify TCR beta CDR3 regions. First-round RT-PCR used HTBI primers; second-round multiplex PCR followed. One entry per CDR3 protein, called by TCRdb with MiXCR from the multiplex PCR reads. The repertoire consists of roughly 700,000 distinct CDR3 sequences, with roughly two fifths occurring once and the leading ten covering 44%. Material for sequencing was peripheral blood. The receptors derive from an adult man with Graves' ophthalmopathy.

This clonotype has ten or more counts. The chain joins TRBV7-8 to TRBJ1-3, with D hard to call. Germline assignment: CDR1 SGHVS and CDR2 FQNEAQ. V gave up 2 bases and J gave up 4 bases, with 12 bases separating them. The length of the CDR3 is 15 residues. The CDR3 is CASSLSGSAGNTIYF. The CDR3 coding sequence is TGTGCCAGCAGCTTATCGGGCTCAGCAGGAAACACCATATATTTT. Supplemented by reference TRBV7-8 and TRBJ1-3, the full variable domain reads GAGVSQSPRYKVAKRGQDVALRCDPISGHVSLFWYQQALGQGPEFLTYFQNEAQLDKSGLPSDRFFAERPEGSVSTLKIQRTQQEDSAVYLCASSLSGSAGNTIYFGEGSWLTVV.

V and J are TRBV7-9 and TRBJ2-7, with 7 bases fitting TRBD1. The CDR3 spans 14 residues. CDR1 is SEHNR and CDR2 is FQNEAQ in the germline V gene (reference sequence). V gave up 3 bases and J gave up 4 bases; unmatched junction bases: 6. The CDR3 DNA is TGTGCCAGCAGCTTGGAAGGGGGCGAGTACGAGCAGTACTTC. Translation: CASSLEGGEYEQYF.

This clonotype was detected ten times or more. The chain recombines TRBV24-1 with TRBJ2-5, with 9 bases identical to TRBD2. Unmatched junction bases numbered 8, after V lost 4 bases and J lost 6 bases. This CDR3 has 15 residues. The germline CDR1 and CDR2 sequences are KGHDR and SFDVKD. The CDR3 protein is CATSDGGRASQTQYF. CDR3 DNA: TGTGCCACCAGTGACGGCGGGAGGGCCTCGCAGACCCAGTACTTC.

This clonotype occurred many times. The chain recombines TRBV11-2 with TRBJ1-1; the match to TRBD1 covers 8 bases. Germline V gives CDR1 SGHAT, CDR2 FQNNGV. CDR3 length: 12 amino acids. Trimming removed 5 bases from V and 7 bases from J; junction bases left unmatched: 3. CDR3 in amino acids: CASSHGQGEAFF. The CDR3 region has the DNA TGTGCCAGCAGCCACGGACAGGGTGAAGCTTTCTTT.

The rearrangement uses TRBV30 and TRBJ1-6; D perhaps matches TRBD1 (5 bases). The V end lost 3 bases, the J end lost 8 bases, and 11 bases lay between the germline ends. Germline lookup yields CDR1 GTSNPN and CDR2 SVGIG (reference sequence). The CDR3 is 13 amino acids. CDR3 in amino acids: CAWSGDPDSPLHF. In DNA, the CDR3 is TGTGCCTGGAGCGGGGACCCCGATTCACCCCTCCACTTT.

Notes on this clonotype: An end of the junction does not agree with germline; a read error may underlie this. The chain employs TRBV5-5 and TRBJ2-7, with 10 bases identical to TRBD2. This CDR3 comprises 14 residues. The germline V gene encodes CDR1 SGHKS and CDR2 YYEKEE (reference sequence). CDR3: CASSVQGLANEQYF. The CDR3 DNA sequence: TGCGCCAGCAGTGTTCAGGGACTAGCGAACGAGCAGTACTTC.

This clonotype has at least ten counts. V is TRBV10-3 and J is TRBJ2-7; 9 bases line up with TRBD1. Germline assignment: CDR1 ENHRY and CDR2 SYGVKD. V dropped 2 bases and J dropped 3; count of bases not matched to a gene: 8. The CDR3 consists of 16 residues. DNA of the CDR3: TGTGCCATCAGTGAGCCGGACAGGGGAAGTTTCTACGAGCAGTACTTC. The encoded protein is CAISEPDRGSFYEQYF.

The V gene is TRBV15, the J gene TRBJ1-5, with TRBD1 matching 11 bases. Losses at the gene ends were 3 bases for V and 16 bases for J; bases not matched to a gene: 8. This CDR3 is 13 amino acids long. CDR1 and CDR2 from the germline V gene are LNHNV and YYDKDF (reference sequence). The CDR3 sequence is CATSSEDRGRRHF. The CDR3, as DNA: TGTGCCACCAGCAGCGAGGACAGGGGGCGCCGCCATTTT.

This clonotype occurred a few times. The chain uses TRBV28 and TRBJ1-5; D ambiguous. The CDR3 spans 14 residues. Trimming removed 5 bases from V and 7 bases from J, with 15 bases in between. Per the germline V gene, CDR1 is MDHEN and CDR2 is SYDVKM. CDR3 nucleotide sequence: TGTGCCAGCAGTCCGACTGGTCTGGGACAGCCCCAGCATTTT. This translates into CASSPTGLGQPQHF. Together with reference TRBV28 and TRBJ1-5, the CDR3 gives the full variable domain: DVKVTQSSRYLVKRTGEKVFLECVQDMDHENMFWYRQDPGLGLRLIYFSYDVKMKEKGDIPEGYSVSREKKERFSLILESASTNQTSMYLCASSPTGLGQPQHFGDGTRLSIL.

A few counts support this clonotype. V gene TRBV19 combines with J gene TRBJ1-6; 7 bases are shared with TRBD1. Trimming removed 3 bases from V and 8 bases from J; junction bases left unmatched: 10. The V gene's germline CDR1 is LNHDA and CDR2 SQIVND (reference sequence). The CDR3 loop spans 16 amino acids. DNA of the CDR3: TGTGCCAGTAGTATGGGGGTAGGGGACAGCGATTCACCCCTCCACTTT. This translates into CASSMGVGDSDSPLHF.

The chain has TRBV29-1 and TRBJ2-5; possible D gene TRBD2, 6 bases. The J call is doubtful: the DNA matches TRBJ2-1 better. The CDR3 runs to 12 residues. CDR1 is SQVTM and CDR2 is ANQGSEA in the germline V gene. The CDR3 nucleotides read TGCAGCGTTGAGGGGAGGCGGGATGAGCAGTTCTTC. It codes for CSVEGRRDEQFF.

This clonotype was counted ten times or more. J is TRBJ1-1 and V is TRBV29-1, with D perhaps matching TRBD1 (6 bases). Trimming took off 5 bases at V and 3 bases at J, with 16 bases between the two ends. The CDR3 has 14 residues. From germline, CDR1 is SQVTM and CDR2 ANQGSEA. The CDR3 DNA reads TGCAGCGTTCCGCGACAGGCGGGAGACACTGAAGCTTTCTTT. Amino acid sequence: CSVPRQAGDTEAFF.

This clonotype has just a few counts. The CDR3 spells CASGRTGEVQPQHF. The CDR3 bases are TGTGCCAGCGGGAGGACAGGGGAGGTTCAGCCCCAGCATTTT. The rearrangement uses TRBV24-1 and TRBJ1-5; 9 bases are a match to TRBD1. This CDR3 spans 14 amino acids. With V trimmed by 11 bases and J by 6 bases, 10 bases remained unmatched. Germline loops: CDR1 KGHDR, CDR2 SFDVKD.

Many counts were recorded for this clonotype. V gene TRBV7-9 combines with J gene TRBJ1-1, with unresolved D. The length of the CDR3 is 15 residues. CDR1 and CDR2 from the germline V gene are SEHNR and FQNEAQ (reference sequence). The V gene lost 1 base and the J gene lost 1 base, with 10 bases spanning the gap. This CDR3 reads CASSLGLGGNTEAFF. The CDR3 nucleotides read TGTGCCAGCAGCTTAGGTCTTGGTGGGAACACTGAAGCTTTCTTT.

This clonotype was recorded once. V is TRBV10-3 and J is TRBJ2-7; 11 bases fit TRBD2. The germline V gene encodes CDR1 ENHRY and CDR2 SYGVKD. CDR3 length: 14 amino acids. V gave up 10 bases and J gave up 7 bases; unmatched junction bases: 12. CDR3 DNA: TGTGCCAGCAACTCACTAGCGGGGGACAGAGAGCAGTACTTC. It specifies CASNSLAGDREQYF.

This clonotype has ten or more counts. This rearrangement joins TRBV28 to TRBJ2-7; D ambiguous. Trimming left V 2 bases short and J 3 bases short, with 5 bases between. Germline assignment: CDR1 MDHEN and CDR2 SYDVKM. The length of the CDR3 is 12 residues. The CDR3, as DNA: TGTGCCAGCAGTTTACCAAGCTACGAGCAGTACTTC. Translation gives CASSLPSYEQYF.

V gene TRBV9 combines with J gene TRBJ2-6; D is uncertain. The V gene's germline CDR1 is SGDLS and CDR2 YYNGEE. The CDR3 spans 18 residues. Trimming left V 0 bases short and J 0 bases short, with 13 bases between. The CDR3 DNA reads as TGTGCCAGCAGCGTAGCACAGCAGGCCGACTCTGGGGCCAACGTCCTGACTTTC. Translated: CASSVAQQADSGANVLTF.

This clonotype came up many times. The rearrangement joins TRBV20-1 to TRBJ1-2; unclear D gene. This CDR3 is 14 amino acids long. The V gene lost 3 bases and the J gene lost 4 bases, with 15 bases spanning the gap. The germline V gene encodes CDR1 DFQATT and CDR2 SNEGSKA (reference sequence). CDR3 protein: CSASRQAGGYGYTF. The CDR3 DNA sequence: TGCAGTGCTAGTCGTCAGGCCGGTGGCTATGGCTACACCTTC.

V gene TRBV2 combines with J gene TRBJ1-2, with TRBD1 as a possible D gene (5 bases). The germline gives CDR1 SNHLY, CDR2 FYNNEI. The CDR3 totals 14 residues. The V and J ends lost 6 bases and 4 bases respectively, with 15 bases between them. In DNA, the CDR3 is TGTGCCAGCAGCCAATCAGACAGCCTCTATGGCTACACCTTC. Amino acid sequence: CASSQSDSLYGYTF.

This clonotype showed up just a few times. The J gene is TRBJ1-1, the V gene TRBV7-9, with unresolved D. The CDR3 is made up of 17 amino acids. V lost 6 bases, J lost 0 bases, and 20 bases lay in between. Per the germline V gene, CDR1 is SEHNR and CDR2 is FQNEAQ (reference sequence). In DNA form, the CDR3 reads TGTGCCAGCAGTCATCGAGGACGGATACCAATGAACACTGAAGCTTTCTTT. Its protein product is CASSHRGRIPMNTEAFF.

There are many counts of this clonotype. The CDR3 bases are TGTGCCAGCAGGGGGGCAGGGGAGCAGTACTTC. It encodes CASRGAGEQYF. The chain links TRBV25-1 to TRBJ2-7; TRBD1 might be the D (6 bases). This CDR3 comprises 11 residues. The V gene's germline CDR1 is MGHDK and CDR2 SYGVNS. Trimming pared 6 bases from V and 7 bases from J, leaving 10 bases between.

As concerns this clonotype: One junction end does not reproduce the germline sequence, and a read error may be involved. The chain uses TRBV29-1 and TRBJ2-5; no clear D. The CDR3 is made up of 12 amino acids. Germline CDR1 reads SQVTM; CDR2 reads ANQGSEA. CDR3 in amino acids: CSVAHGQEAQYF. The CDR3 DNA is TGCAGCGTTGCCCACGGTCAAGAGGCCCAGTACTTC.

At least ten counts were recorded for this clonotype. V and J are TRBV7-8 and TRBJ2-5; perhaps TRBD1 as D (6 bases). CDR3 length equals 15 residues. V shed 0 bases and J shed 9 bases, with 17 bases lying between them. Germline-derived CDR1 and CDR2 are SGHVS and FQNEAQ. The CDR3 reads CASSLARTAAWAQYF. The CDR3 DNA is TGTGCCAGCAGCTTAGCGCGGACAGCGGCCTGGGCCCAGTACTTC.

Ten or more counts support this clonotype. The rearrangement uses TRBV29-1 and TRBJ1-2, with a possible D match to TRBD1 (5 bases). Trimming shortened V by 4 bases and J by 2 bases, and 8 bases separated the two germline ends. The germline V gene encodes CDR1 SQVTM and CDR2 ANQGSEA. CDR3 size: 12 residues. This CDR3 is CSVGGPNYGYTF. The CDR3 DNA is TGCAGCGTTGGGGGCCCAAACTATGGCTACACCTTC.

In its sample, this clonotype was seen many times. V gene TRBV24-1 combines with J gene TRBJ2-2, with D uncertain. The germline gives CDR1 KGHDR, CDR2 SFDVKD. The V and J ends lost 0 bases and 7 bases respectively, with 11 bases between them. The CDR3 runs to 15 residues. The CDR3 nucleotides are TGTGCCACCAGTGATTTGCGGTCCGTGAGCGGGGAGCTGTTTTTT. This sequence encodes CATSDLRSVSGELFF.

The rearrangement uses TRBV10-3 and TRBJ1-3; D gene unclear. Germline-derived CDR1 and CDR2 are ENHRY and SYGVKD. V lost 5 bases, J lost 7 bases, and 12 bases lay in between. This CDR3 is 13 amino acids long. CDR3 sequence reads: CAISPRVLNTIYF. The CDR3 DNA follows: TGTGCCATCAGTCCCCGGGTTCTGAACACCATATATTTT.

The chain is built from TRBV2 and TRBJ2-7; possibly TRBD2 for D (5 bases). The CDR3 length is 11 residues. Per the germline V gene, CDR1 is SNHLY and CDR2 is FYNNEI. The V and J ends lost 10 bases and 6 bases respectively, with 13 bases between them. CDR3 in DNA: TGTGCCATTGGAGGAGGAAGCGAGCAGTACTTC. This sequence encodes CAIGGGSEQYF.

This clonotype was seen repeatedly, ten times or more. CDR3: CSVKTGVETQYF. As DNA, the CDR3 is TGCAGCGTGAAGACAGGGGTTGAGACCCAGTACTTC. V is TRBV29-1 and J is TRBJ2-5; 8 positions match TRBD1. CDR1 is SQVTM and CDR2 is ANQGSEA in the germline V gene. Trimming cost V 6 bases and J 5 bases; bases outside gene matches: 5. The CDR3 loop spans 12 amino acids.

The rearrangement links TRBV7-9 to TRBJ2-7, with 8 bases aligning to TRBD1. The CDR3 is made up of 14 amino acids. Germline V lookup: CDR1 SEHNR, CDR2 FQNEAQ (reference sequence). V shed 5 bases, J shed 2 bases, and the junction held 5 bases outside the gene matches. The CDR3 DNA reads TGTGCCAGCAGCACGGCGGGACAGGCCTACGAGCAGTACTTC. It yields the protein CASSTAGQAYEQYF.

The chain links TRBV24-1 to TRBJ1-5, with TRBD1 matching 10 bases. The germline CDR1 and CDR2 sequences are KGHDR and SFDVKD. CDR3 length: 15 amino acids. The J segment lost 6 bases and the V segment lost 11 bases, leaving 12 bases of the junction unmatched. The CDR3: CASSPSGQGVQPQHF. For the CDR3, the DNA is TGTGCCAGCAGCCCAAGCGGACAGGGGGTTCAGCCCCAGCATTTT.